The entry below describes one TCR beta chain. Original analysis: Reference gene primer amplification yielded estimated nucleated cell counts. TCRdb's copy holds only in-frame clones and misses some; the assay was immunoSEQ multiplex PCR. V and J calls and clone size are copied from that table; D and trimming were computed from the DNA. The sample includes some 250,000 clones, 81% of them seen just once. V gave up 5 bases and J gave up 4 bases, with 10 bases separating them. The CDR3 is made up of 13 amino acids. Germline V gives CDR1 WSHSY, CDR2 SAAADI. The data derive from a study of blood T cell repertoires in COVID-19. Background on the study: The origin of the acute and convalescent COVID-19 samples was the United States, Italy and Spain. Sources were T cells, B-cell-depleted T cells, or PBMCs; the material itself was cDNA or gDNA.

The origin of this receptor is a woman older than 75 with acute or convalescent COVID-19. The chain carries TRBV10-2 and TRBJ2-3, with D possibly TRBD2 on 5 matching bases. The specimen sequenced was peripheral blood. CDR3 protein: CASSPTRSDTQYF. The CDR3 DNA sequence: TGCGCCAGCAGTCCAACTAGATCAGATACGCAGTATTTT.